Shown below are 19 T cell receptor beta chains from a single sample sequenced in a study of blood T cell repertoires in COVID-19. Data came from immunoSEQ multiplex PCR; TCRdb stores just in-frame clones and leaves some out. The data contain roughly 51,000 clones, roughly 91% of them singletons. Sequenced: peripheral blood. These receptors were collected from a man aged 50 to 60 with active COVID-19.

About this clone itself: The identical CDR3 is also encoded by other nucleotide sequences in the sample. V and J are TRBV9 and TRBJ2-5; D might be TRBD2 (5 bases). This CDR3 is 14 amino acids long. Germline CDR1 is SGDLS and CDR2 is YYNGEE. Between the trimmed V and J ends, which lost 0 bases and 1 base, there was a span of 7 bases. The CDR3 bases are TGTGCCAGCAGCGTAGCGGACTCCCAAGAGACCCAGTACTTC. Amino acids: CASSVADSQETQYF.

This chain joins TRBV7-8 and TRBJ2-7; a possible D gene is TRBD1 (5 bases). Germline V gene lookup returns CDR1 SGHVS and CDR2 FQNEAQ. The CDR3 is made up of 15 amino acids. V lost 0 bases, J lost 2 bases, and 11 bases lay in between. The CDR3 loop reads CASSLADRQTYEQYF. DNA for the CDR3: TGTGCCAGCAGCTTAGCAGACAGACAAACCTACGAGCAGTACTTC.

The V call is TRBV4-1, the J call TRBJ2-5; a possible D gene is TRBD2 (6 bases). The CDR3 covers 16 residues. The V end lost 1 base, the J end lost 2 bases, and 14 bases lay between the germline ends. Germline V gene sequence: CDR1 MGHRA, CDR2 YSYEKL. Here the CDR3 reads CASSQVSGGRQETQYF. Written as DNA, the CDR3 is TGCGCCAGCAGCCAAGTTTCCGGGGGAAGACAAGAGACCCAGTACTTC.

This clone came up once. The chain combines TRBV5-4 with TRBJ1-1; 7 bases agree with TRBD1. V shed 2 bases, J shed 10 bases, and the junction held 5 bases outside the gene matches. The CDR3 extends over 12 amino acids. Germline lookup yields CDR1 SGHNT and CDR2 YYREEE (reference sequence). CDR3: CASSFRGRIAFF. CDR3 sequence (DNA): TGTGCCAGCAGCTTTAGGGGGCGGATAGCTTTCTTT.

The chain joins TRBV19 to TRBJ2-7, with D possibly TRBD2 on 6 matching bases. The V gene lost 9 bases and the J gene lost 1 base, with 13 bases spanning the gap. The CDR3 runs 13 residues. Per germline, CDR1 LNHDA and CDR2 SQIVND (reference sequence). This CDR3 reads CASLGTESYEQYF. CDR3 nucleotides: TGTGCCAGCCTGGGGACTGAGTCCTACGAGCAGTACTTC.

The chain combines TRBV13 with TRBJ1-2; 9 nucleotides match TRBD1. CDR1 is PRHDT, CDR2 FYEKMQ, per germline (reference sequence). The CDR3 has 16 residues. With 4 bases clipped from V and 0 bases from J, the junction kept 6 bases outside the gene matches. CDR3 DNA sequence: TGTGCCAGCAGCTCAGCCCGGGACAGGGCTAACTATGGCTACACCTTC. Residues: CASSSARDRANYGYTF.

This sequence joins TRBV6-2 or TRBV6-3 and TRBJ2-5; D ambiguous. The CDR3 sequence is 13 residues long. V lost 5 bases, J lost 10 bases, and 17 bases lay in between. Germline lookup yields CDR1 MNHEY and CDR2 SVGEGT. CDR3 in DNA: TGTGCCAGCAGTCAAAACGTACTCCTAAGCCAGTACTTC. Protein product: CASSQNVLLSQYF.

This clone was seen only once. The chain recombines TRBV18 with TRBJ1-1, with TRBD1 matching 7 bases. V dropped 3 bases and J dropped 0; count of bases not matched to a gene: 1. The germline gives CDR1 KGHSH, CDR2 LQKENI. The CDR3 consists of 14 residues. As DNA, the CDR3 is TGTGCCAGCTCACCCGACAGGGTGAACACTGAAGCTTTCTTT. It encodes CASSPDRVNTEAFF.

The CDR3 DNA reads as TGCGCCAGCAGCGATGGGGCGCGGGGCTACACCTTC. It specifies CASSDGARGYTF. The chain recombines TRBV5-1 with TRBJ1-2, with D perhaps matching TRBD1 (5 bases). Germline V gene data show CDR1 as SGHRS and CDR2 as YFSETQ. V was clipped by 4 bases and J by 8 bases, with 12 bases between them. The length of the CDR3 is 12 residues.

The rearrangement links TRBV7-9 to TRBJ1-1, with 7 bases aligning to TRBD1. The CDR3 has 14 amino acids. Germline CDR1 is SEHNR and CDR2 is FQNEAQ (reference sequence). The V segment lost 4 bases and the J segment 0 bases; nucleotides outside the gene matches: 2. The CDR3 sequence: CASSSTGMNTEAFF. CDR3 nucleotide sequence: TGTGCCAGCAGCTCGACAGGGATGAACACTGAAGCTTTCTTT.

To note about this clone: Other DNA sequences in the same sample also yield this CDR3. The chain joins TRBV7-2 to TRBJ1-5; 10 bases line up with TRBD1. V lost 5 bases and J lost 2; bases outside the gene matches: 3. CDR1 is SGHTA, CDR2 FQGNSA, per germline. The CDR3 totals 15 residues. In nucleotides, the CDR3 is TGTGCCAGCAGCCCAGGGACAGGGGGCAATCAGCCCCAGCATTTT. Its protein is CASSPGTGGNQPQHF.

DNA for the CDR3: TGCGCCAGCAGTCCAGATTACAATGAGCAGTTCTTC. This gives the protein CASSPDYNEQFF. The chain has TRBV5-1 and TRBJ2-1; D is undetermined. Trimming removed 5 bases at V and 4 bases at J, with 7 bases between. This CDR3 is 12 amino acids long. CDR1 is SGHRS, CDR2 YFSETQ, per germline.

The chain employs TRBV7-9 and TRBJ1-6; 11 bases align to TRBD1. V gave up 5 bases and J gave up 8 bases; unmatched junction bases: 11. Per the germline V gene, CDR1 is SEHNR and CDR2 is FQNEAQ (reference sequence). The CDR3 covers 17 residues. The chain's CDR3 is CASSLGQGAEVYSPLHF. CDR3 nucleotides: TGTGCCAGCAGCCTCGGACAGGGGGCGGAGGTGTATTCACCCCTCCACTTT.

The chain combines TRBV12-3 or TRBV12-4 with TRBJ2-7; D is undetermined. V was trimmed by 5 bases and J by 0 bases, leaving 8 bases between them. The CDR3 spans 13 residues. The CDR3 coding sequence is TGTGCCAGCAGTGTTGGCAACTCCTACGAGCAGTACTTC. It translates to CASSVGNSYEQYF.

This chain links TRBV30 with TRBJ1-6; tentative D call: TRBD1 (6 bases). CDR3 length equals 16 residues. Between the trimmed V and J ends, which lost 0 bases and 9 bases, there was a span of 18 bases. Germline V gives CDR1 GTSNPN, CDR2 SVGIG (reference sequence). The CDR3 nucleotides read TGTGCCTGGAGTGTGTTCACAGGGTGGGGTAGTTCACCCCTCCACTTT. Protein sequence: CAWSVFTGWGSSPLHF.

The rearrangement joins TRBV9 to TRBJ1-1; D may be TRBD1 (6 bases). The germline V gene encodes CDR1 SGDLS and CDR2 YYNGEE. Trimming left V 6 bases short and J 4 bases short, with 16 bases between. The CDR3 loop spans 14 amino acids. The CDR3 loop reads CASNRGTDSTEAFF. CDR3 sequence (DNA): TGTGCCAGCAATCGGGGAACGGACAGCACTGAAGCTTTCTTT.

J is TRBJ1-3 and V is TRBV29-1; maybe TRBD1 (6 bases). V lost 6 bases, J lost 0 bases, and 12 bases lay in between. The CDR3 spans 14 residues. Germline V gives CDR1 SQVTM, CDR2 ANQGSEA. CDR3 residues: CSVQGSGSGNTIYF. The CDR3 DNA reads as TGCAGCGTACAGGGTTCCGGCTCTGGAAACACCATATATTTT.

The chain joins TRBV19 to TRBJ2-1, with D possibly TRBD2 on 6 matching bases. Trimming left V 5 bases short and J 0 bases short, with 14 bases between. The CDR3 length is 16 residues. Germline CDR1 and CDR2: LNHDA and SQIVND (reference sequence). The chain's CDR3 is CASSLSSVSSYNEQFF. CDR3 sequence (DNA): TGTGCCAGTAGTCTCTCTAGCGTTAGCTCCTACAATGAGCAGTTCTTC.

The chain has TRBV5-6 and TRBJ2-5; maybe TRBD2 (7 bases). The CDR3 consists of 13 residues. Germline V gene sequence: CDR1 SGHDT, CDR2 YYEEEE. V shed 8 bases and J shed 7 bases, with 18 bases lying between them. The CDR3 loop reads CASAWKGEGTQYF. CDR3 coding DNA: TGTGCCAGTGCTTGGAAGGGGGAGGGGACCCAGTACTTC.